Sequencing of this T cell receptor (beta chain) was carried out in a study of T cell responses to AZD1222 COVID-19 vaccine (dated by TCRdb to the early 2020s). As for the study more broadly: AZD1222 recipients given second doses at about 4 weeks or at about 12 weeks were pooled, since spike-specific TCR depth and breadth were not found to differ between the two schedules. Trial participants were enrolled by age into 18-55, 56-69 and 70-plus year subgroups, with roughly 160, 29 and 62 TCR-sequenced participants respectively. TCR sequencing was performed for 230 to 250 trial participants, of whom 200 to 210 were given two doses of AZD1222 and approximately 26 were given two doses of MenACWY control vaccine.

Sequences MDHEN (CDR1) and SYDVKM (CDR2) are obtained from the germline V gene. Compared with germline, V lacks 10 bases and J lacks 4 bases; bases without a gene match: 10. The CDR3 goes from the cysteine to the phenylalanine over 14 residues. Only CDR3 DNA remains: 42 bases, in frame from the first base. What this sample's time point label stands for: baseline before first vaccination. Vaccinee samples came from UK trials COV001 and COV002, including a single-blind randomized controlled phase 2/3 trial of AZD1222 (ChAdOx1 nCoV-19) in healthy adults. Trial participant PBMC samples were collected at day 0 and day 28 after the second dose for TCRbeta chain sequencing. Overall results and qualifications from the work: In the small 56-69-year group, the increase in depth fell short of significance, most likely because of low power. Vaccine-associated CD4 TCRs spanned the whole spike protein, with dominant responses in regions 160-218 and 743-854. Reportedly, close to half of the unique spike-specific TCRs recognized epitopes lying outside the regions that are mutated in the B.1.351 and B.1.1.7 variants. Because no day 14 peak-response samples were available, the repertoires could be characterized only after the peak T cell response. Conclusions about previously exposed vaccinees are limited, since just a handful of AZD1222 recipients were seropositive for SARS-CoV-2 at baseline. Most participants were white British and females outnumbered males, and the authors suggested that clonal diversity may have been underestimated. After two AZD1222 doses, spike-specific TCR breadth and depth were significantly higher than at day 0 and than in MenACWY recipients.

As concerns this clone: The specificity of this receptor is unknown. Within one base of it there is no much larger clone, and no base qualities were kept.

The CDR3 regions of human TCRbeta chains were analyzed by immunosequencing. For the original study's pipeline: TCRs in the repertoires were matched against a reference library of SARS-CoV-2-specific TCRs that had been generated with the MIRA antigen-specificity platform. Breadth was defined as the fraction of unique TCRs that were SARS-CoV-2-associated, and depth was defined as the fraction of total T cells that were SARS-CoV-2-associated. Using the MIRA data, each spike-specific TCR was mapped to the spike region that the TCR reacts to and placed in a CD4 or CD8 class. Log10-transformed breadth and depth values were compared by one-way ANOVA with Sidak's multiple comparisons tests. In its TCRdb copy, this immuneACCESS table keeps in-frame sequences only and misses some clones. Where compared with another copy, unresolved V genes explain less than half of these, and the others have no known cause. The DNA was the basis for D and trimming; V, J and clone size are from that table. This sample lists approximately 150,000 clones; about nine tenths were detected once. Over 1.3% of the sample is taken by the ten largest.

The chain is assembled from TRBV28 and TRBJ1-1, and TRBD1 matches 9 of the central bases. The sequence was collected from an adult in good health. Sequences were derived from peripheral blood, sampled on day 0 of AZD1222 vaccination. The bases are TGTGCCATCTGCTCCGGGACAGGGCGCACTGAAGCTTTCTTT. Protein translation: CAICSGTGRTEAFF.